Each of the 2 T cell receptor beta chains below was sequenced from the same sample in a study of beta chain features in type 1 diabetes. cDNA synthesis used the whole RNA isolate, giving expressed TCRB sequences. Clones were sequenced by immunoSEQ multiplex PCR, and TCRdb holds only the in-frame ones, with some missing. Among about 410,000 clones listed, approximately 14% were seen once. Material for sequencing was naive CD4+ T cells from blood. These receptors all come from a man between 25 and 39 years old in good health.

The CDR3 spells CASRDTGSTPQHF. The CDR3 DNA follows: TGTGCCAGCAGAGACACAGGGAGTACGCCCCAGCATTTT. V gene TRBV27 combines with J gene TRBJ1-5; D may be TRBD1 (6 bases). Trimming shortened V by 6 bases and J by 9 bases, and 15 bases separated the two germline ends. There are 13 residues in the CDR3. CDR1 and CDR2 from the germline V gene are MNHEY and SMNVEV (reference sequence).

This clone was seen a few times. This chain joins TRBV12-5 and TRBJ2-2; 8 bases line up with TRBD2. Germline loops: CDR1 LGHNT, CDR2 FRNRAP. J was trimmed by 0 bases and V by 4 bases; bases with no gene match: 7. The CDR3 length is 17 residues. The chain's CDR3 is CASGSPAGGTNTGELFF. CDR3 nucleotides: TGTGCTAGTGGTTCCCCCGCGGGGGGCACGAACACCGGGGAGCTGTTTTTT.